This is a list of T cell receptor beta chains from one sample in a study of T cell responses to AZD1222 COVID-19 vaccine. Measured with immunoSEQ multiplex PCR; TCRdb has only the in-frame clones, and not every one. The repertoire holds 100,000 to 120,000 clones, roughly 92% seen once, with 2% to 2.5% in the top ten. The specimen comprised peripheral blood, sampled 28 days after the second AZD1222 dose. These TCRs come from an adult who received the AZD1222 COVID-19 vaccine. CDR3s include the opening cysteine and the closing phenylalanine or tryptophan. Each record gives: D gene, CDR3 length, clone size, V gene, CDR3 protein. D genes are given only for firm matches. Clone size is not always given. Where it is, it says once, few, many or a class for expanded clones.

>-|15|-|TRBV7-8
CASSSRALSGNTIYF
>-|13|-|TRBV5-1
CASSLQGRYGYTF
>TRBD1|15|-|TRBV5-1
CASSPLTGGPETQYF
>TRBD1|15|-|TRBV6-5
CASSRGQRLFYEQYF
>-|14|-|TRBV27
CASSQDWISYEQYF
>-|14|-|TRBV3-1/TRBV3-2
CASSQQGYNQPQHF
>-|14|-|TRBV19
CASTPLGTYQPQHF
>-|14|-|TRBV3-1/TRBV3-2
CASSPKYSNQPQHF
>-|15|few|TRBV5-4
CASSYLGRGTDTQYF
>-|14|-|TRBV7-2
CASSLLGGQGTQYF
>-|17|-|TRBV4-3
CASSQDSPSGSSYEQYF
>-|13|once|TRBV5-1
CASRSRGQETQYF
>-|13|-|TRBV29-1
CSVERGGPYGYTF
>-|13|-|TRBV14
CASSHWGSYEQYF
>TRBD1|15|-|TRBV5-5
CASSSTGGSNQPQHF
>-|13|-|TRBV11-3
CASSPGISTEAFF
>TRBD1|15|-|TRBV7-9
CASSLGRGSTDTQYF
>TRBD1|17|-|TRBV27
CATATGLATVSNQPQHF
>-|15|-|TRBV5-5
CASSLAAGEVGEQFF
>-|15|once|TRBV7-2
CASSLEFITTDTQYF
>TRBD1|14|-|TRBV10-3
CAAKGQGGPGELFF
>-|17|-|TRBV7-9
CASSSRRPDGGSTEAFF
>-|15|few|TRBV12-1
CASPVGRSYNSPLHF
>TRBD1|15|-|TRBV28
CASSRTGTGRAEQYF
>-|14|once|TRBV2
CASKTETSNQPQHF
>-|13|-|TRBV5-1
CASSSPGDHEQYF
>-|11|-|TRBV5-6
CASSLVGEAFF
>TRBD1|14|-|TRBV6-5
CASSFGQGAEEQYF
>-|12|-|TRBV5-4
CASSSLANEQYF
>-|13|-|TRBV2
CASSEGSNEKLFF
>-|12|-|TRBV5-4
CASSFTADTQYF
>TRBD2|16|-|TRBV9
CASSGGLAGGLREQFF
>-|16|-|TRBV28
CASSHTGRGGNQPQHF
>TRBD1|16|-|TRBV7-2
CASSTNTGTGGNTQYF
>-|13|-|TRBV12-5
CASGHGDTDTQYF
>-|14|-|TRBV5-1
CASSSRVNLYEQYF
>-|13|-|TRBV7-8
CASSLRADDTQYF